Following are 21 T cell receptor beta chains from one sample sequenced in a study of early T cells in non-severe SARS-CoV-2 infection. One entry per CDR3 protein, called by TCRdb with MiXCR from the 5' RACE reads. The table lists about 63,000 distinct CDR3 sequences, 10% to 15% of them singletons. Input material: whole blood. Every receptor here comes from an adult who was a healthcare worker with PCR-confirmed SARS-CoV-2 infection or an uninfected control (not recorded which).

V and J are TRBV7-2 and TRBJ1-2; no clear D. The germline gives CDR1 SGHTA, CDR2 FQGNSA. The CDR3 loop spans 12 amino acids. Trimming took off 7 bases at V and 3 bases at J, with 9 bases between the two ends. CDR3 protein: CASTPGHYGYTF. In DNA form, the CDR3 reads TGTGCCAGCACCCCCGGGCACTATGGCTACACCTTC.

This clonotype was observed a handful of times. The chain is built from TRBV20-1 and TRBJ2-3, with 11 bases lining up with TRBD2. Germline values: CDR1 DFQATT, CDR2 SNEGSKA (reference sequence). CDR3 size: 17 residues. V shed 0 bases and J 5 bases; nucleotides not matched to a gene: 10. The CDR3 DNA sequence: TGCAGTGCTAGAGACGCGGACCTAGCGGGGGGAGGAGATACGCAGTATTTT. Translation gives CSARDADLAGGGDTQYF.

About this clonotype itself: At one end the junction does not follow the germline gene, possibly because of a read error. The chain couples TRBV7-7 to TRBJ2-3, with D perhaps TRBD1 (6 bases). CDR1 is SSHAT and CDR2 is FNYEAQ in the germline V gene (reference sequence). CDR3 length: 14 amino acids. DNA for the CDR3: TGTGCTAGCAGCCCCGGACAGAGCACAGATACGCAGTATTTT. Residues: CASSPGQSTDTQYF.

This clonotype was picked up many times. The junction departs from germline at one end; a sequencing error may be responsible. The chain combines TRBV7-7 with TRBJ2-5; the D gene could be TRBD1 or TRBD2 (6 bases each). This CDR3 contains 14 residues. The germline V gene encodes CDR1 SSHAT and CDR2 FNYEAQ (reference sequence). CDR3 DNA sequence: TGTGCTAGCAGTATACAGGGAGGCCAAGAGACCCAGTACTTC. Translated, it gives CASSIQGGQETQYF.

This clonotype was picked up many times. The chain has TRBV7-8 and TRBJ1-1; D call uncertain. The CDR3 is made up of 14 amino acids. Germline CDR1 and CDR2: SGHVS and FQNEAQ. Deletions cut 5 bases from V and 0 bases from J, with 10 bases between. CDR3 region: CASSRLRVNTEAFF. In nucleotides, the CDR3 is TGTGCCAGCAGCCGACTCAGAGTGAACACTGAAGCTTTCTTT.

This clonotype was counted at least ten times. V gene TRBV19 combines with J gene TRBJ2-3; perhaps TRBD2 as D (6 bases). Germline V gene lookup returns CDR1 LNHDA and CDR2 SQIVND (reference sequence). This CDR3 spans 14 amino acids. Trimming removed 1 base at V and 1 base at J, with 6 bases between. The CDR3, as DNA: TGTGCCAGTAGTATAGCGGGGGGCACAGATACGCAGTATTTT. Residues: CASSIAGGTDTQYF.

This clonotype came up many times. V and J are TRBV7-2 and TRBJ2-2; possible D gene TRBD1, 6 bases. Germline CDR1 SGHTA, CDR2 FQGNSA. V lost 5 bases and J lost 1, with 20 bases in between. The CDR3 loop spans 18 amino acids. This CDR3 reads CASSPQPTGILNTGELFF. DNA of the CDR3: TGTGCCAGCAGCCCCCAACCAACAGGGATCTTGAACACCGGGGAGCTGTTTTTT.

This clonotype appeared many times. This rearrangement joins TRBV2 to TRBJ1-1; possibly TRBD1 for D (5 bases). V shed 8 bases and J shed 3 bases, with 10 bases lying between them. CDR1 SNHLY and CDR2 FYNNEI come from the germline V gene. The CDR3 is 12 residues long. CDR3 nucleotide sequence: TGTGCCAGCGGGGGGTTTTACACTGAAGCTTTCTTT. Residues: CASGGFYTEAFF.

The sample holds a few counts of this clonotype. CDR3 loop: CASKDPLAEQFF. CDR3 bases: TGCGCCAGCAAGGACCCGTTGGCTGAGCAGTTCTTC. J is TRBJ2-1 and V is TRBV10-2, with D unclear. CDR1 and CDR2 from the germline V gene are WSHSY and SAAADI. V gave up 7 bases and J gave up 9 bases, with 13 bases separating them. The CDR3 sequence is 12 residues long.

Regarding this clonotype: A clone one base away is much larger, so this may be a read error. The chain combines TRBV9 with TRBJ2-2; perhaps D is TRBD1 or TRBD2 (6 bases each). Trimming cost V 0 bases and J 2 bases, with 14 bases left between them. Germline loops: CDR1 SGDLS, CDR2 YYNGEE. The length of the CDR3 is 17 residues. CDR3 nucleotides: TGTGCCAGCAGCGTAGGAGCCGGGGGCTCAAACACCGGGGAGCTGTTTTTT. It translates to CASSVGAGGSNTGELFF.

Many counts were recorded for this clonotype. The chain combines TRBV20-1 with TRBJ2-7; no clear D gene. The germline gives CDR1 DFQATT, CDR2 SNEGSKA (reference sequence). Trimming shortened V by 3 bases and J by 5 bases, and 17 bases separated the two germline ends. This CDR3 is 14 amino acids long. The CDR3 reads CSASRGWPDNEQYF. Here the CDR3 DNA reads TGCAGTGCTAGCCGAGGCTGGCCCGATAACGAGCAGTACTTC.

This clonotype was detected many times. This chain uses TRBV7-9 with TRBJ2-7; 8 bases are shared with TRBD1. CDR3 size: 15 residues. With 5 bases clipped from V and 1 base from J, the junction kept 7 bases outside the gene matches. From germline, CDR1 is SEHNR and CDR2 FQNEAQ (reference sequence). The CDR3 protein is CASSRTGYGSYEQYF. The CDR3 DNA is TGTGCCAGCAGCCGGACAGGGTATGGTTCCTACGAGCAGTACTTC.

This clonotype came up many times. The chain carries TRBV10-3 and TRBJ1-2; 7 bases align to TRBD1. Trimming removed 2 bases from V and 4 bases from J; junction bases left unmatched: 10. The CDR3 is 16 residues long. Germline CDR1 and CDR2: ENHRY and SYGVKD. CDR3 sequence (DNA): TGTGCCATCAGTGAGATGACAGGGAATCGGGGCTATGGCTACACCTTC. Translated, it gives CAISEMTGNRGYGYTF.

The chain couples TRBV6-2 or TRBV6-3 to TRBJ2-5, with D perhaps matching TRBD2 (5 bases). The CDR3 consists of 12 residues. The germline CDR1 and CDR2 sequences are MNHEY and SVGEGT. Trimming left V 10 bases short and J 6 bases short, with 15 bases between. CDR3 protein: CATGRLVKTQYF. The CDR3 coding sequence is TGTGCCACGGGAAGGCTTGTGAAGACCCAGTACTTC.

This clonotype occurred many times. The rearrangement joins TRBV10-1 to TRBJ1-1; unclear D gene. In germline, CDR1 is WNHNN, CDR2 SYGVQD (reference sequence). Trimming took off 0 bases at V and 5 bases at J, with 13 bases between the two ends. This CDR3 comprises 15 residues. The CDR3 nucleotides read TGCGCCAGCAGTGAGTCTGGTGTGAGAATGACTGAAGCTTTCTTT. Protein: CASSESGVRMTEAFF.

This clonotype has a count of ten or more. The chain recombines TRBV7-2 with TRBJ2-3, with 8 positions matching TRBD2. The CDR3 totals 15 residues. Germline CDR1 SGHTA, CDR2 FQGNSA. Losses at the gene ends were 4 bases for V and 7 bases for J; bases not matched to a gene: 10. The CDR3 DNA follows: TGTGCCAGCAGCTCCCGGAACGGGGGGGGATATACGCAGTATTTT. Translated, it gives CASSSRNGGGYTQYF.

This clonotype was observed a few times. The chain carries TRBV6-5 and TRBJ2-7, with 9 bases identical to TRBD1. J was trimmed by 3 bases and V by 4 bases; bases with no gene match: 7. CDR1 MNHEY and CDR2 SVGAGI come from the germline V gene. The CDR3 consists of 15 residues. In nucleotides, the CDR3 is TGTGCCAGCAGTTTAGGACAGGGGTTATACTACGAGCAGTACTTC. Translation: CASSLGQGLYYEQYF.

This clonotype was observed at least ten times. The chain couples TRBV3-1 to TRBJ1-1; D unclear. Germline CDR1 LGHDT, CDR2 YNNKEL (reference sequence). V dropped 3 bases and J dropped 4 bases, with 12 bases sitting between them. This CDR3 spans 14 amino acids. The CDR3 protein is CASSHDPGGTEAFF. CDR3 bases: TGTGCCAGCAGCCACGACCCGGGAGGCACTGAAGCTTTCTTT.

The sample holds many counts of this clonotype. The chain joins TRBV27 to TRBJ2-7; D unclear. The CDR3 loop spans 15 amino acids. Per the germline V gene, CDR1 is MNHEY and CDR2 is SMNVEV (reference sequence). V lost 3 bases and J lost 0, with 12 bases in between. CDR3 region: CASSLKWLSSYEQYF. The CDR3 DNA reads TGTGCCAGCAGTTTGAAATGGCTGAGCTCCTACGAGCAGTACTTC.

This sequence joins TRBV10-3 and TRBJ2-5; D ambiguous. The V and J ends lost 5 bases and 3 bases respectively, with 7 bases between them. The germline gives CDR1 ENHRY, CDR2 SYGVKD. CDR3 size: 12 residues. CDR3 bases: TGTGCCATCAGTAGCATAAAAGAGACCCAGTACTTC. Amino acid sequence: CAISSIKETQYF.

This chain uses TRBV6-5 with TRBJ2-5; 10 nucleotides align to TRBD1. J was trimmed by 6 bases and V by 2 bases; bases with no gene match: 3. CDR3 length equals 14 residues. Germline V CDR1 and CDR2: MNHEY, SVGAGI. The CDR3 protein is CASSYGQGDKTQYF. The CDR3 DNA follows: TGTGCCAGCAGTTACGGACAGGGGGACAAGACCCAGTACTTC.